This record covers a single TCR beta chain. Its matching antigen is unknown. This record belongs to a study of cytomegalovirus exposure and HLA in healthy donors. General study results and limits: Earlier analysis looked at TCR beta V segments, and most were productive about 87% or about 30% of the time. V- and J-gene trimming in TCR beta was tied to a missense DCLRE1C variant by an analysis performed later. A likely sequencing artifact accounted for one observed cluster of highly shared sequence variants.

In the PCR, 60 Vbeta and 13 Jbeta primers were used. TCRdb's copy holds only in-frame clones and misses some; the assay was immunoSEQ multiplex PCR. The table records about 62,000 clones, about 89% of them present only once. The CDR3 loop spans 13 amino acids. The V and J ends lost 5 bases and 6 bases, in that order; junction bases with no gene match: 4. Per germline, CDR1 ENHRY and CDR2 SYGVKD. The source of this sequence is a man aged 18-30 years in good health and CMV-seronegative. This rearrangement joins TRBV10-3 to TRBJ2-7; 10 bases fit TRBD1. Sequenced input: PBMCs. Written as DNA, the CDR3 is TGTGCCATCAGTAACGACAGGGGGCTCGAGCAGTACTTC. Encoded protein: CAISNDRGLEQYF.